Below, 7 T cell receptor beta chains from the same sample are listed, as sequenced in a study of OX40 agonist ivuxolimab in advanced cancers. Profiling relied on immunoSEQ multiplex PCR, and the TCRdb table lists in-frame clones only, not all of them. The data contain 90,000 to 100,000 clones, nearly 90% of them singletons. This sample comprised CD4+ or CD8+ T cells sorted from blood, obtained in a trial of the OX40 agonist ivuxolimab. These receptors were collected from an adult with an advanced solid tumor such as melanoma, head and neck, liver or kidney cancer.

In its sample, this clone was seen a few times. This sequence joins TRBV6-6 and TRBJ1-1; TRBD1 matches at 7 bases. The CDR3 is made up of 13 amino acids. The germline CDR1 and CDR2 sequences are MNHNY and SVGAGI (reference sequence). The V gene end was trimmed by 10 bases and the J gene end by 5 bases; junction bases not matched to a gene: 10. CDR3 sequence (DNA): TGTGCCACCCAGACAGGGACGGATACTGAAGCTTTCTTT. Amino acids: CATQTGTDTEAFF.

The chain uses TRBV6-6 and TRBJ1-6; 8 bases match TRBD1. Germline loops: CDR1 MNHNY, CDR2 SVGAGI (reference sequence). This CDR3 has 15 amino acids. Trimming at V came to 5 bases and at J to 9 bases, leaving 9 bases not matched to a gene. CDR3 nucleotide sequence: TGTGCCAGCAGTCCATACAGGGGGATCGCTTCACCCCTCCACTTT. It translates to CASSPYRGIASPLHF.

CDR3 residues: CASSLGGEDSYEQYF. CDR3 in DNA: TGCGCCAGCAGCTTAGGAGGGGAGGACTCCTACGAGCAGTACTTC. V is TRBV5-1 and J is TRBJ2-7; D may be TRBD2 (6 bases). V dropped 2 bases and J dropped 0 bases, with 12 bases sitting between them. The CDR3 is made up of 15 amino acids. The germline V gene has CDR1 SGHRS and CDR2 YFSETQ.

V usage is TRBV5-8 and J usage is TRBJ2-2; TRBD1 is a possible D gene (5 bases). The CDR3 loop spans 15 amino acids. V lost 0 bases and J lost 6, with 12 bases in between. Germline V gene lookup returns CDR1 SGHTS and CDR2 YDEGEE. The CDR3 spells CASSLGGQGAGELFF. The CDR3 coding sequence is TGTGCCAGCAGCTTGGGTGGCCAAGGGGCCGGGGAGCTGTTTTTT.

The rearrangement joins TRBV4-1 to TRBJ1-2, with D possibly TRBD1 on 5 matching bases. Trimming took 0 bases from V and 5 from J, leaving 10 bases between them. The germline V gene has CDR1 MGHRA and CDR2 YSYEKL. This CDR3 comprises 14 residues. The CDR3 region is CASSQESGFYGYTF. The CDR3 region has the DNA TGCGCCAGCAGCCAAGAATCAGGGTTTTATGGCTACACCTTC.

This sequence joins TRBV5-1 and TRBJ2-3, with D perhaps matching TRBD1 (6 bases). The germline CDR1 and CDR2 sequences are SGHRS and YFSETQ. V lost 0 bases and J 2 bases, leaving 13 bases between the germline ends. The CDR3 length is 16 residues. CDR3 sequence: CASSLGAGAFTDTQYF. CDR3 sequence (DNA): TGCGCCAGCAGCTTGGGGGCAGGGGCGTTCACAGATACGCAGTATTTT.

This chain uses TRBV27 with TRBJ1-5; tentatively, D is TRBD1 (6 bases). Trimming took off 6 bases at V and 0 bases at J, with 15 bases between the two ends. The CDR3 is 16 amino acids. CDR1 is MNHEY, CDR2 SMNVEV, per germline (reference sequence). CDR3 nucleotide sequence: TGTGCCAGCAGCCGGGACACCAGTTATAGCAATCAGCCCCAGCATTTT. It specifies CASSRDTSYSNQPQHF.